A single sample gave rise to the 7 T cell receptor beta chains below, sequenced in a study of beta chain features in type 1 diabetes. Study conclusions and caveats: People with Type 1 diabetes carried modestly yet significantly shorter TCRB CDR3s in all four CD4+ subsets.

Of the isolated RNA, all was reverse transcribed, and so the sequenced material was expressed TCRB transcripts. Sequencing used immunoSEQ multiplex PCR; TCRdb keeps in-frame clones, though not all of them. The sample contains 250,000 to 300,000 clones, roughly an eighth of which appear only once. Their antigens remain unidentified. The sample comprised naive CD4+ T cells from blood. These receptors all come from a man under 40 with type 1 diabetes.

The CDR3 sequence: CASSGPGLIYGYTF. CDR3 coding DNA: TGTGCCAGCAGTGGCCCGGGACTTATCTATGGCTACACCTTC. The gene calls are TRBV6-6 and TRBJ1-2; D perhaps matches TRBD1 (5 bases). CDR1 and CDR2 from the germline V gene are MNHNY and SVGAGI (reference sequence). The CDR3 extends over 14 amino acids. Trimming cost V 5 bases and J 4 bases, with 14 bases left between them.

The chain joins TRBV11-1 to TRBJ1-1; D not certain. CDR1 and CDR2 from the germline V gene are SGHAT and FQDESV (reference sequence). This CDR3 has 14 amino acids. The ends were cut back, 3 bases at V and 2 bases at J, with 10 bases in the middle. In DNA, the CDR3 is TGTGCCAGCAGCTTTAGATTCCAAAACACTGAAGCTTTCTTT. Its protein product is CASSFRFQNTEAFF.

The V and J genes are TRBV7-9 and TRBJ2-7, with TRBD2 identical over 7 bases. The CDR3 length is 14 residues. J gave up 5 bases and V 2 bases, and 6 bases lay outside the gene matches. CDR1 is SEHNR and CDR2 is FQNEAQ in the germline V gene (reference sequence). The chain's CDR3 is CASSLLGGTNEQYF. In DNA form, the CDR3 reads TGTGCCAGCAGCTTACTCGGGGGGACCAACGAGCAGTACTTC.

This clone was recorded a few times. The V and J genes are TRBV29-1 and TRBJ2-1, with 7 bases matching TRBD2. The CDR3 covers 15 residues. The trim removed 0 bases at V and 5 bases at J, leaving 7 bases unmatched. CDR1 and CDR2 (germline): SQVTM, ANQGSEA. As DNA, the CDR3 is TGCAGCGTTGAAGAGTGGCTAGCGGACAACAATGAGCAGTTCTTC. It translates to CSVEEWLADNNEQFF.

The chain links TRBV30 to TRBJ2-3; D is uncertain. Trimming pared 2 bases from V and 1 base from J, leaving 4 bases between. This CDR3 region has 12 residues. Germline values: CDR1 GTSNPN, CDR2 SVGIG (reference sequence). CDR3 DNA: TGTGCCTGGAGTACAGGCACAGATACGCAGTATTTT. Residues: CAWSTGTDTQYF. The variable domain in full, with the rest retrieved from reference TRBV30 and TRBJ2-3, is SQTIHQWPATLVQPVGSPLSLECTVEGTSNPNLYWYRQAAGRGLQLLFYSVGIGQISSEVPQNLSASRPQDRQFILSSKKLLLSDSGFYLCAWSTGTDTQYFGPGTRLTVL.

In this sample, this clone turned up a few times. This chain joins TRBV7-2 and TRBJ2-2, with 10 bases that match TRBD2. Per the germline V gene, CDR1 is SGHTA and CDR2 is FQGNSA. The CDR3 runs 18 residues. Losses at the gene ends were 1 base for V and 2 bases for J; bases not matched to a gene: 7. The CDR3 nucleotides are TGTGCCAGCAGCTTAGAACAGGCTAGCGGGAGAAACACCGGGGAGCTGTTTTTT. Translating it yields CASSLEQASGRNTGELFF.

Only a few counts were recorded for this clone. The V and J genes are TRBV27 and TRBJ2-4; 8 positions match TRBD1. The germline V gene has CDR1 MNHEY and CDR2 SMNVEV (reference sequence). This CDR3 comprises 15 residues. V trimming: 1 base; J trimming: 6 bases; junction bases outside the gene matches: 5. The CDR3 DNA is TGTGCCAGCAGTTTATTTCCAGGGGGCAGAAACATTCAGTACTTC. Protein sequence: CASSLFPGGRNIQYF.